This T cell receptor beta chain was captured by sequencing in a study of T cells expressing NK-cell markers. The germline V gene has CDR1 MNHEY and CDR2 SVGAGI. This CDR3 contains 15 residues. From its re-call of the 5' RACE reads, TCRdb lists each CDR3 protein once, without DNA. The sample has 500,000 to 700,000 distinct CDR3 sequences. The sequenced sample consisted of blood T cells: a sorted CD56 or NKG2C T cell subset, CD4+ or CD8+ T cells, or bulk PBMC T cells (not recorded which). The TCR originated in a man between 18 and 35 years old in good health. This sequence joins TRBV6-5 and TRBJ1-4; TCRdb proposes TRBD1, but this gene call is untestable without DNA. The CDR3 loop is CASSYSDRGHEKLFF.